This TCR beta chain appears in the sequencing data of a study of cytomegalovirus exposure and HLA in healthy donors. About the research overall: Per a later analysis, the 550 to 850 first-cohort and fewer than 150 validation repertoires shared one platform. Notes on the study in general: With high specificity and sensitivity, the classifier reportedly diagnosed cytomegalovirus status. The study recorded 150 to 200 TCR beta chains that were cytomegalovirus-associated.

Regarding this clone: Its target is not known.

The germline V gene encodes CDR1 MNHEY and CDR2 SVGAGI. Between the trimmed V and J ends, which lost 0 bases and 2 bases, there was a span of 9 bases. The CDR3 covers 15 residues. These donors were members of the roughly 110-subject validation cohort, a group separate from the roughly 670-subject first cohort. This table comes from immunoSEQ multiplex PCR, and its TCRdb copy is limited to in-frame clones, with some not included. This table holds 130,000 or so clones, 70% to 90% found once. The rearrangement joins TRBV6-5 to TRBJ2-3; tentatively, D is TRBD1 (5 bases). Sequencing was carried out using PBMCs. This receptor was identified in a woman aged 25 to 39 in good health and CMV-seronegative. The CDR3: CASSYSVGLTDTQYF. In DNA, the CDR3 is TGTGCCAGCAGTTACTCAGTGGGGCTCACAGATACGCAGTATTTT.